This TCR beta chain was sequenced for a study of T cell responses to AZD1222 COVID-19 vaccine. Study summary: Pooling covered second doses at about 4 or about 12 weeks.

Sequencing used immunoSEQ multiplex PCR; TCRdb keeps in-frame clones, though not all of them. The sample includes more than 50,000 clones, around 89% of them seen just once. Study-wide findings and caveats: AZD1222 recipients seropositive at baseline numbered only five to seven.

V lost 2 bases and J 6 bases, leaving 16 bases between the germline ends. Per germline, CDR1 MNHEY and CDR2 SMNVEV (reference sequence). This CDR3 contains 16 residues. For this clone: Its antigen is not known.

The V call is TRBV27, the J call TRBJ2-2; perhaps TRBD2 as D (7 bases). The TCR sequence derives from an adult in good health. This specimen was peripheral blood, taken on day 0 of AZD1222 vaccination. The DNA of the CDR3 is TGTGCCAGCAGTTTACTACAGGGCGGGGGCGCCGGGGAGCTGTTTTTT. Amino acids: CASSLLQGGGAGELFF.